The clone carrying this TCR delta chain was observed a few times. What it recognizes is unknown. A far bigger clonotype differs at one base, so this is likely a read error. The same CDR3 is also encoded by other DNA sequences in this sample. J lost 2 bases, V lost 1 base, and 15 bases had no gene match. This CDR3 is 19 amino acids long. Germline V gene lookup returns CDR1 GEAIGNYY and CDR2 EKD. This sample is part of a study of gamma delta lymphoproliferative disorders and STAT genes. Study-wide context: For the delta chain, EuroClonality-NGS standard procedure was applied. Overall study findings and caveats: Patient-control comparisons may be limited by differing T cell maturation stages. Apart from two gamma clonotypes, major patient clonotypes were public.

Sequencing used genomic DNA taken from PBMCs of patients and controls. TCRdb applied CATT to the multiplex PCR reads for clone calling. Of 1,500 to 2,000 delta-chain clones in the sample, roughly 2.9% were seen once. The genes are TRDV2 and TRDJ1, with 10 positions matching TRDD3. The sample comprised blood. The receptor was derived from a human donor in good health. CDR3 region: CACDTVPLGDTKVTDKLIF. The CDR3 region has the DNA TGTGCCTGTGACACTGTCCCCTTGGGGGATACAAAGGTGACCGATAAACTCATCTTT.